The 11 T cell receptor beta chains in this list originate from one sample, sequenced in a study of cytotoxic CD8 clonotypes in ibrutinib-treated CLL. Using immunoSEQ multiplex PCR, the repertoire was profiled, and TCRdb retains in-frame clones only, with some absent. The sample carries 120,000 to 150,000 clones, approximately 80% recorded once. This specimen consisted of PBMCs, obtained after 12 months of ibrutinib treatment. These receptors were taken from a human donor with chronic lymphocytic leukemia.

The genes are TRBV13 and TRBJ2-7; 9 bases align to TRBD2. Per the germline V gene, CDR1 is PRHDT and CDR2 is FYEKMQ (reference sequence). Trimming at V came to 2 bases and at J to 2 bases, leaving 4 bases not matched to a gene. This CDR3 spans 15 amino acids. CDR3 residues: CASSLRTSVAYEQYF. The DNA of the CDR3 is TGTGCCAGCAGCTTAAGGACTAGCGTTGCCTACGAGCAGTACTTC.

The chain links TRBV19 to TRBJ2-7; 8 nucleotides align to TRBD2. Unmatched junction bases numbered 2, after V lost 1 base and J lost 6 bases. The germline gives CDR1 LNHDA, CDR2 SQIVND (reference sequence). This CDR3 has 13 amino acids. CDR3 protein: CASSIAREGEQYF. In DNA form, the CDR3 reads TGTGCCAGTAGTATAGCCCGGGAGGGCGAGCAGTACTTC.

The gene calls are TRBV27 and TRBJ2-1; 8 positions match TRBD2. V was clipped by 5 bases and J by 9 bases; unmatched bases: 9. The germline gives CDR1 MNHEY, CDR2 SMNVEV (reference sequence). The CDR3 extends over 14 amino acids. CDR3 sequence reads: CASSAGLALPEQFF. CDR3 DNA sequence: TGTGCCAGCAGTGCAGGACTAGCCCTCCCTGAGCAGTTCTTC.

This clone was seen more than once but under ten times. The chain carries TRBV12-5 and TRBJ2-5; perhaps TRBD1 as D (6 bases). CDR3 length: 15 amino acids. In germline, CDR1 is LGHNT, CDR2 FRNRAP. Trimming shortened V by 5 bases and J by 5 bases, and 18 bases separated the two germline ends. In DNA, the CDR3 is TGTGCTAGTGGTGCCGGACAGACGACGGGGGAGACCCAGTACTTC. Amino acids: CASGAGQTTGETQYF.

This chain joins TRBV7-3 and TRBJ2-2, with 7 positions matching TRBD1. Trimming cost V 2 bases and J 4 bases; bases outside gene matches: 1. This CDR3 has 14 residues. Germline CDR1 and CDR2: SGHTA and FQGTGA. The CDR3 region has the DNA TGTGCCAGCAGCTTAGGGACAGTCACCGGGGAGCTGTTTTTT. Residues: CASSLGTVTGELFF.

The rearrangement uses TRBV11-2 and TRBJ2-5; 9 bases fit TRBD2. J lost 0 bases, V lost 0 bases, and 5 bases had no gene match. Per germline, CDR1 SGHAT and CDR2 FQNNGV. CDR3 length: 17 residues. The CDR3 DNA follows: TGTGCCAGCAGCTTAGACCTAGCGGGGTCGCACCAAGAGACCCAGTACTTC. Its protein product is CASSLDLAGSHQETQYF.

The rearrangement links TRBV7-2 to TRBJ2-7; the D gene is possibly TRBD2 (5 bases). From germline, CDR1 is SGHTA and CDR2 FQGNSA. The CDR3 spans 14 residues. The germline V and J ends were trimmed by 5 bases and 0 bases, with 11 bases remaining between them. CDR3 residues: CASSPEEFSYEQYF. In DNA, the CDR3 is TGTGCCAGCAGCCCGGAGGAGTTCTCCTACGAGCAGTACTTC.

The chain's CDR3 is CASSPGPTYEQYF. CDR3 bases: TGTGCCAGCAGCCCCGGTCCAACCTACGAGCAGTACTTC. J is TRBJ2-7 and V is TRBV5-6; the D is unclear. The CDR3 spans 13 residues. Germline V gives CDR1 SGHDT, CDR2 YYEEEE. Trimming removed 4 bases at V and 2 bases at J, with 10 bases between.

The chain carries TRBV7-9 and TRBJ2-3, with no clear D. The CDR3 totals 13 residues. Germline-derived CDR1 and CDR2 are SEHNR and FQNEAQ (reference sequence). The ends were cut back, 6 bases at V and 0 bases at J, with 7 bases in the middle. The CDR3 DNA is TGTGCCAGCAGTACCGGGAGCACAGATACGCAGTATTTT. Translated: CASSTGSTDTQYF. Full variable domain (rest looked up from reference TRBV7-9 and TRBJ2-3): DTGVSQNPRHKITKRGQNVTFRCDPISEHNRLYWYRQTLGQGPEFLTYFQNEAQLEKSRLLSDRFSAERPKGSFSTLEIQRTEQGDSAMYLCASSTGSTDTQYFGPGTRLTVL.

This clone was observed once. The V and J genes are TRBV5-4 and TRBJ1-4; D is unclear. V was pared by 1 base and J by 2 bases, with 12 bases between. The CDR3 has 16 amino acids. Germline V gives CDR1 SGHNT, CDR2 YYREEE (reference sequence). This CDR3 reads CASSLRVSSTNEKLFF. In nucleotides, the CDR3 is TGTGCCAGCAGCTTGAGAGTGTCGTCTACTAATGAAAAACTGTTTTTT.

The V and J genes are TRBV5-1 and TRBJ1-4; D not resolved. The CDR3 contains 14 residues. Germline CDR1 SGHRS, CDR2 YFSETQ. V was pared by 0 bases and J by 7 bases, with 10 bases between. The CDR3 spells CASSLDGYSEKLFF. The CDR3 bases are TGCGCCAGCAGCTTGGACGGGTATAGTGAAAAACTGTTTTTT. The full variable domain, its missing parts supplied by reference TRBV5-1 and TRBJ1-4, is KAGVTQTPRYLIKTRGQQVTLSCSPISGHRSVSWYQQTPGQGLQFLFEYFSETQRNKGNFPGRFSGRQFSNSRSEMNVSTLELGDSALYLCASSLDGYSEKLFFGSGTQLSVL.